This paragraph covers one T cell receptor beta chain sequence. Its antigen is currently not known. No base-level quality is on record; no much larger clone is a single base apart. The data are from a study of shared clonotypes between healthy human individuals (TCRdb year 2020). Context from the whole study: The cohort comprised a couple of women and a few men aged 18 to 49 years. Per donor, leukapheresis produced somewhere between about 0.94 and 9 billion PBMCs. Per donor, three plates each were used for CD4 naive and CD4 memory, two for CD8 naive, and one for CD8 memory. To estimate repertoire size and how much clonotype sharing occurs between individuals, the study deeply sequenced the blood TCR repertoires of roughly 5 healthy adults. To increase sequencing depth and limit assay-specific biases, TCR repertoire library preparation and sequencing were carried out by different laboratories using diverse techniques. Here is what the overall study found, with its caveats: Even with the large sequencing depth, rarefaction of the sorted-subset datasets indicated that sequencing was incomplete. The small number of donors limited the genetic and exposure-history diversity represented. Sampling was restricted to blood, and TCR repertoires in tissues likely differ from the TCR repertoires found in blood. Naive subsets generally had larger estimated clonotype richness than memory subsets did. Clonotypes shared by all four sorted-subset donors showed higher generation probabilities than non-shared clonotypes. About 5% of naive CD4, 3.5% of naive CD8, 2.3% of memory CD4, and around 0.42% of memory CD8 clonotypes were shared across several donors. Pairwise subsampling led to the expectation that sequencing depth would affect the degree of clonotype sharing among donors.

CDR1 SGHDT and CDR2 YYEEEE were looked up in the germline V gene. Spanning cysteine to phenylalanine, the CDR3 consists of 15 amino acids. Of the read, only the CDR3 DNA is kept; its 45 bases are in frame from base 1. The junction shows trimming of 1 base on V and 5 bases on J, plus 15 bases between the germline ends. Using the deep immunoSEQ assay, multiplex PCR amplified TCR CDR3 regions from genomic DNA. For each cell subset, the extracted genomic DNA was distributed evenly across all wells of several immunoSEQ 96-well plates, and each plate served as one replicate. For sorted subsets, 150 to 250 ng of genomic DNA, equivalent to around 29,000 T cell genomes, went into each replicate PCR. The purified libraries were quantified using a Qubit 3.0 fluorometer, sized with a Bioanalyzer 2100, and then quantified again using the KAPA Library Quantification kit. A separate single-read 150-cycle Illumina NextSeq 550 flow cell was used to sequence each immunoSEQ 96-well plate. As for the authors' bioinformatics: The immunoSEQ output contained only junctional sequences without quality scores, so filtering could not match that applied to full-length reads. To assign V/J genes and CDR3, sequences were annotated against IMGT germline references using PyIR, a Python wrapper for IgBLAST v1.9. Any read was removed if the V/J assignment was weak (E-value above 1e-6), the CDR3 was missing, or the read contained stop codons, out-of-frame junctions, or ambiguous translated residues. V3J clonotypes were defined as sequences sharing the same inferred V gene, J gene, and CDR3 amino acid sequence. To compute the percentage overlap between repertoires, the number of shared unique clonotypes was divided by the size of the smaller repertoire. Repertoire richness was assessed with RTK rarefaction, the Chao1 estimator, and Recon v2.1 estimates of unobserved clonotypes. For all TCRbeta clonotypes obtained by the gDNA method from a few donors, generation probabilities were computed with OLGA. TCRdb re-hosts the immuneACCESS table, in-frame sequences only. Its copies lack some clones; in the studies checked, an unresolved V gene accounts for under half of them, and the cause for the rest is not known. The V and J calls and clone size are taken from that table; D and trimming were inferred from the DNA. For this sample there are some 2.1 million clones; 95% appear just once. 0.13% of the sample lies in the top ten.

The donors were healthy, HIV-negative adults with no recently reported acute infections or vaccinations. Every donor was a Caucasian adult living in Nashville, Tennessee, USA. Magnetic negative selection was used to enrich CD4+ T cells, after which naive cells were positively selected on CD45RA and the negative fraction became the memory subset. Blood was obtained by leukapheresis, after which PBMCs were separated by Ficoll-Histopaque density gradient centrifugation and cryopreserved in liquid nitrogen vapor phase. Purity and quantity of every magnetically sorted T cell population were checked by analytical flow cytometry. From each sorted fraction, genomic DNA was isolated and quantified by UV absorbance on a Nanodrop 2000c.

Sequencing input: naive CD4+ T cells sorted from blood. In the paper's terms, the cell subset or site label means: CD45RA+ positively selected. Rearrangement joined TRBV5-6 to TRBJ2-5, with an unclear D gene assignment. The clonotype was recovered from a man between 18 and 35 years old in good health. The bases are TGTGCCAGCAGCTTGTTTGGTGCCCAAGGGGAGACCCAGTACTTC. Translation gives CASSLFGAQGETQYF. Reference TRBV5-6 and TRBJ2-5 genes cover what lies past the CDR3, so the full variable domain is DAGVTQSPTHLIKTRGQQVTLRCSPKSGHDTVSWYQQALGQGPQFIFQYYEEEERQRGNFPDRFSGHQFPNYSSELNVNALLLGDSALYLCASSLFGAQGETQYFGPGTRLLVL.